These 13 T cell receptor beta chains came from one sample sequenced in a study of T-cell reconstitution after alpha-beta-depleted transplantation in children. Unique molecular identifiers were incorporated into the prepared TCRbeta library. TCRdb reprocessed the PCR reads via MiXCR and lists one record per CDR3 protein. The top ten clones hold 25% to 35% of a sample with around 960,000 distinct CDR3 sequences, roughly 29% of them seen once. This specimen was PBMCs, mostly from graft donor cells, taken 360 days after TCRalphabeta/CD19-depleted stem cell transplant. The source is a boy less than two years old who had a stem cell transplant for SCID, so the T cells may come from the graft donor.

The rearrangement links TRBV3-1 to TRBJ2-2; D uncertain. Germline loops: CDR1 LGHDT, CDR2 YNNKEL (reference sequence). The CDR3 is 14 amino acids. The ends were cut back, 8 bases at V and 1 base at J, with 11 bases in the middle. The CDR3 DNA reads as TGTGCCAGCGGAAGGACGAGGAACACCGGGGAGCTGTTTTTT. This translates into CASGRTRNTGELFF.

The chain joins TRBV12-3 or TRBV12-4 to TRBJ2-7; D unresolved. The CDR3 loop spans 14 amino acids. Trimming stripped 1 base from V and 1 base from J, with 8 bases between. CDR3 sequence: CASSLEVRSYEQYF. DNA of the CDR3: TGTGCCAGCAGTTTAGAGGTGCGTTCCTACGAGCAGTACTTC.

The genes are TRBV2 and TRBJ2-3; the D gene is possibly TRBD1 (11 bases). V lost 8 bases and J 5 bases, leaving 38 bases between the germline ends. The CDR3 runs to 21 residues. Germline V gives CDR1 SNHLY, CDR2 FYNNEI. The CDR3 sequence is CASGGTGGRKTPSGGLDTQYF. CDR3 nucleotides: TGTGCCAGCGGCGGGACAGGGGGAAGGAAAACTCCTAGCGGGGGCCTAGATACGCAGTATTTT.

This clonotype was picked up a small number of times. The V call is TRBV4-3, the J call TRBJ2-2, with D perhaps assigned TRBD1 or TRBD2 (6 bases each). Germline CDR1 and CDR2: LGHNA and YSLEER. The length of the CDR3 is 15 residues. The V and J ends lost 4 bases and 4 bases respectively, with 13 bases between them. The CDR3 here is CASSPTGGFTGELFF. In DNA, the CDR3 is TGCGCCAGCAGCCCGACAGGAGGGTTCACCGGGGAGCTGTTTTTT.

This chain uses TRBV29-1 with TRBJ2-3, with D tentatively TRBD1 (5 bases). Looked up from germline, CDR1 is SQVTM and CDR2 is ANQGSEA. The CDR3 contains 16 residues. V was clipped by 4 bases and J by 1 base, with 18 bases between them. CDR3 residues: CSVVPDKVGRTDTQYF. The CDR3 DNA reads as TGCAGCGTTGTGCCGGACAAAGTGGGGCGCACAGATACGCAGTATTTT.

This clonotype was counted many times. The V and J genes are TRBV5-1 and TRBJ2-2; tentatively, D is TRBD1 or TRBD2 (5 bases each). The CDR3 sequence is 15 residues long. Germline values: CDR1 SGHRS, CDR2 YFSETQ. Trimming pared 0 bases from V and 3 bases from J, leaving 9 bases between. CDR3 sequence reads: CASSLVGTDTGELFF. In DNA form, the CDR3 reads TGCGCCAGCAGCTTGGTAGGGACGGACACCGGGGAGCTGTTTTTT.

The rearrangement links TRBV20-1 to TRBJ1-1, with a possible D match to TRBD1 (5 bases). Germline V CDR1 and CDR2: DFQATT, SNEGSKA (reference sequence). Trimming shortened V by 3 bases and J by 4 bases, and 15 bases separated the two germline ends. This CDR3 comprises 14 residues. CDR3 DNA sequence: TGCAGTGCTAGGGGGGGATGGTATGGCACTGAAGCTTTCTTT. Translating gives CSARGGWYGTEAFF.

This chain uses TRBV7-2 with TRBJ2-5; no definite D call. The CDR3 runs to 13 residues. Trimming cost V 7 bases and J 1 base, with 10 bases left between them. The germline V gene encodes CDR1 SGHTA and CDR2 FQGNSA. CDR3 region: CASTQWGQETQYF. The CDR3 DNA sequence: TGTGCCAGCACCCAATGGGGCCAAGAGACCCAGTACTTC.

This clonotype came up a few times. The rearrangement uses TRBV11-2 and TRBJ2-7; 10 positions agree with TRBD1. The CDR3 contains 14 residues. Germline V lookup: CDR1 SGHAT, CDR2 FQNNGV. Trimming at V came to 10 bases and at J to 1 base, leaving 7 bases not matched to a gene. The chain's CDR3 is CATGGTGASYEQYF. CDR3 nucleotides: TGTGCCACCGGAGGGACAGGGGCGTCCTACGAGCAGTACTTC.

The chain couples TRBV13 to TRBJ2-5, with D unclear. Germline assignment: CDR1 PRHDT and CDR2 FYEKMQ (reference sequence). V lost 5 bases to trimming and J lost 4 bases, with 20 bases between them. There are 16 residues in the CDR3. The chain's CDR3 is CASSPPSLVFGETQYF. DNA of the CDR3: TGTGCCAGCAGCCCGCCGTCCCTAGTATTCGGAGAGACCCAGTACTTC.

This clonotype was detected many times. The V gene is TRBV20-1, the J gene TRBJ2-3; a weak D match, TRBD2 (6 bases). The CDR3 totals 13 residues. Trimming left V 3 bases short and J 2 bases short, with 9 bases between. Germline lookup yields CDR1 DFQATT and CDR2 SNEGSKA (reference sequence). CDR3 sequence reads: CSASGGNTDTQYF. The CDR3 nucleotides are TGCAGTGCTAGTGGCGGGAACACAGATACGCAGTATTTT.

The table lists this clonotype with a few counts. The chain joins TRBV12-3 or TRBV12-4 to TRBJ2-2; the D gene is possibly TRBD1 (5 bases). Trimming cost V 6 bases and J 6 bases, with 11 bases left between them. The CDR3 runs to 13 residues. DNA for the CDR3: TGTGCCAGCAGACCCAGGGATTCCGGGGAGCTGTTTTTT. Its translation is CASRPRDSGELFF.

This chain links TRBV7-3 with TRBJ2-1; 7 bases agree with TRBD2. The CDR3 consists of 15 residues. In germline, CDR1 is SGHTA, CDR2 FQGTGA. Germline trimming cut 10 bases from V and 5 bases from J; bases unmatched to any gene: 14. This CDR3 is CATAPWASGHNEQFF. DNA of the CDR3: TGTGCCACCGCTCCCTGGGCTAGCGGTCACAATGAGCAGTTCTTC.